This is a list of T cell receptor beta chains from one sample in a study of OX40 agonist ivuxolimab in advanced cancers. Sequencing was performed with immunoSEQ multiplex PCR; in TCRdb, only in-frame clones are kept and a portion is missing. Here the sample spans about 45,000 clones, 75% to 85% being singletons. The input for sequencing was CD4+ or CD8+ T cells sorted from blood, taken in a trial of the OX40 agonist ivuxolimab. The receptors shown here come from an adult with an advanced solid tumor such as melanoma, head and neck, liver or kidney cancer. The CDR3 runs from the conserved cysteine through the conserved F or W. Each record gives: J gene, V gene, clone size, D gene, CDR3 DNA, CDR3 protein. A D gene is named only where the DNA matches it firmly. A clone size is listed for some rows: how often the clone was seen (once, few, many), or a class if it is expanded.

J gene: TRBJ1-2
V gene: TRBV7-9
clone size: NA
D gene: NA
CDR3 DNA: TGCGCCAGCAGCTTGGAGCCTGGAGGCTACACCTTC
CDR3 protein: CASSLEPGGYTF

J gene: TRBJ2-3
V gene: TRBV7-9
clone size: NA
D gene: TRBD1
CDR3 DNA: TGTGCCAGCAGCCCGAGGGGGACAGGGAGCACAGATACGCAGTATTTT
CDR3 protein: CASSPRGTGSTDTQYF

J gene: TRBJ2-1
V gene: TRBV28
clone size: NA
D gene: NA
CDR3 DNA: TGTGCCAGCAGGTACCGGGACTTGCCCTACAATGAGCAGTTCTTC
CDR3 protein: CASRYRDLPYNEQFF

J gene: TRBJ2-4
V gene: TRBV6-1
clone size: few
D gene: NA
CDR3 DNA: TGTGCCAGCAGTGAAGCGTCCCAAGGGGCCATTCAGTACTTC
CDR3 protein: CASSEASQGAIQYF

J gene: TRBJ2-3
V gene: TRBV5-1
clone size: NA
D gene: NA
CDR3 DNA: TGCGCCAGCAGCCCCCAGGAAGCGGCCCTCACAGATACGCAGTATTTT
CDR3 protein: CASSPQEAALTDTQYF

J gene: TRBJ2-1
V gene: TRBV7-2
clone size: NA
D gene: TRBD2
CDR3 DNA: TGTGCCAGCAGCCCCCGACTAGCGGGAAACTCCTACAATGAGCAGTTCTTC
CDR3 protein: CASSPRLAGNSYNEQFF

J gene: TRBJ1-2
V gene: TRBV19
clone size: NA
D gene: NA
CDR3 DNA: TGTGCCAGTAGTGCGACAAGTTGGTATGGCTACACCTTC
CDR3 protein: CASSATSWYGYTF

J gene: TRBJ2-7
V gene: TRBV7-2
clone size: NA
D gene: NA
CDR3 DNA: TGTGCCAGCACCCTTGGGCTAGCGCCGAGAGGGGCCTACGAGCAGTACTTC
CDR3 protein: CASTLGLAPRGAYEQYF

J gene: TRBJ1-2
V gene: TRBV6-5
clone size: NA
D gene: NA
CDR3 DNA: TGTGCCAGTCGCCCGCGGGGTACCATTGGCTACACCTTC
CDR3 protein: CASRPRGTIGYTF

J gene: TRBJ2-7
V gene: TRBV6-1
clone size: NA
D gene: TRBD1
CDR3 DNA: TGTGCCAGCAGTGAGGGGGACAGGCTCTCCTACGAGCAGTACTTC
CDR3 protein: CASSEGDRLSYEQYF

J gene: TRBJ2-1
V gene: TRBV7-2
clone size: NA
D gene: NA
CDR3 DNA: TGTGCCAGCAGCCCCCAACAGATTTTTGAGCAGTTCTTC
CDR3 protein: CASSPQQIFEQFF

J gene: TRBJ1-5
V gene: TRBV19
clone size: NA
D gene: NA
CDR3 DNA: TGTGCCAGTAGTATAAGGGGTCATCAGCCCCAGCATTTT
CDR3 protein: CASSIRGHQPQHF

J gene: TRBJ2-7
V gene: TRBV9
clone size: NA
D gene: TRBD1
CDR3 DNA: TGTGCCAGCAGCGTACACGAGACAGGGGGGTTTGACGAGCAGTACTTC
CDR3 protein: CASSVHETGGFDEQYF

J gene: TRBJ2-2
V gene: TRBV21-1
clone size: NA
D gene: NA
CDR3 DNA: TGTGCCAGCGGACCAATACGGGACAACGACACCGGGGAGCTGTTTTTT
CDR3 protein: CASGPIRDNDTGELFF

J gene: TRBJ1-1
V gene: TRBV19
clone size: NA
D gene: TRBD1
CDR3 DNA: TGTGCCAGTAGTATAAGGAGCGGGACAGGGCTGGGAACTGAAGCTTTCTTT
CDR3 protein: CASSIRSGTGLGTEAFF

J gene: TRBJ1-5
V gene: TRBV7-2
clone size: NA
D gene: NA
CDR3 DNA: TGTGCCAGCAGCTTCTTGGGGGGCGTTCAGCCCCAGCATTTT
CDR3 protein: CASSFLGGVQPQHF

J gene: TRBJ2-2
V gene: TRBV29-1
clone size: NA
D gene: NA
CDR3 DNA: TGCAGCGTTGGGGGGGGGCGCACCGGGGAGCTGTTTTTT
CDR3 protein: CSVGGGRTGELFF

J gene: TRBJ1-3
V gene: TRBV6-6
clone size: NA
D gene: TRBD1
CDR3 DNA: TGTGCCAGCAGTTACCTGGACAGGGGGCCTGGAAACACCATATATTTT
CDR3 protein: CASSYLDRGPGNTIYF

J gene: TRBJ2-6
V gene: TRBV30
clone size: NA
D gene: NA
CDR3 DNA: TGTGCCGCAGGGGTCTCTGGGGCCAACGTCCTGACTTTC
CDR3 protein: CAAGVSGANVLTF

J gene: TRBJ1-1
V gene: TRBV30
clone size: few
D gene: NA
CDR3 DNA: TGTGCCTGGAGCAGAGTGAACACTGAAGCTTTCTTT
CDR3 protein: CAWSRVNTEAFF

J gene: TRBJ1-2
V gene: TRBV27
clone size: once
D gene: TRBD1
CDR3 DNA: TGTGCCAGCAGCCATGACAGGGGCTATGGCTACACCTTC
CDR3 protein: CASSHDRGYGYTF

J gene: TRBJ1-5
V gene: TRBV2
clone size: NA
D gene: NA
CDR3 DNA: TGTGCCAGCACCCCGGGGGGTAGCAATCAGCCCCAGCATTTT
CDR3 protein: CASTPGGSNQPQHF

J gene: TRBJ1-2
V gene: TRBV19
clone size: NA
D gene: NA
CDR3 DNA: TGTGCCAGTAGCCTTTCGTCGCGAGGTGGCTACACCTTC
CDR3 protein: CASSLSSRGGYTF

J gene: TRBJ2-6
V gene: TRBV21-1
clone size: few
D gene: NA
CDR3 DNA: TGTGCCAGCAGCCTGATACAGGGGCTGGGTAAAGGAGGGGCCAACGTCCTGACTTTC
CDR3 protein: CASSLIQGLGKGGANVLTF

J gene: TRBJ2-5
V gene: TRBV9
clone size: NA
D gene: TRBD2
CDR3 DNA: TGTGCCAGCAGCCCAGGGACTAGCGGGAGGACTAAGACCCAGTACTTC
CDR3 protein: CASSPGTSGRTKTQYF

J gene: TRBJ2-1
V gene: TRBV25-1
clone size: NA
D gene: TRBD2
CDR3 DNA: TGTGCCAGCAGTGAACCGGGACTAGGGAATGAGCAGTTCTTC
CDR3 protein: CASSEPGLGNEQFF

J gene: TRBJ2-7
V gene: TRBV7-4
clone size: NA
D gene: NA
CDR3 DNA: TGTGCCAGCAGCTTAGAGGGTGCCCGGGGGCAGTACTTC
CDR3 protein: CASSLEGARGQYF

J gene: TRBJ1-2
V gene: TRBV19
clone size: medium-sized
D gene: TRBD1
CDR3 DNA: TGTGCCAGTAGTTTCGGGGACAGGCTTAACTATGGCTACACCTTC
CDR3 protein: CASSFGDRLNYGYTF

J gene: TRBJ2-7
V gene: TRBV5-1
clone size: NA
D gene: TRBD2
CDR3 DNA: TGCGCCAGCAGCTTTAGCGGGGGGTCCCACGAGCAGTACTTC
CDR3 protein: CASSFSGGSHEQYF

J gene: TRBJ1-3
V gene: TRBV4-2
clone size: NA
D gene: TRBD1
CDR3 DNA: TGTGCCAGCAGCCAAGAACAGGGGCCCTCTGGAAACACCATATATTTT
CDR3 protein: CASSQEQGPSGNTIYF

J gene: TRBJ1-6
V gene: TRBV11-2
clone size: NA
D gene: NA
CDR3 DNA: TGTGCCAGCAGCTCGCTAGGGAGCTCCTATAATTCACCCCTCCACTTT
CDR3 protein: CASSSLGSSYNSPLHF

J gene: TRBJ2-7
V gene: TRBV5-1
clone size: NA
D gene: NA
CDR3 DNA: TGTGCCAGCAGCTTGGTCGGTCCCGAGCAGTACTTC
CDR3 protein: CASSLVGPEQYF

J gene: TRBJ1-5
V gene: TRBV30
clone size: NA
D gene: NA
CDR3 DNA: TGTGCCTGGAGTGTCGAGAATCAGCCCCAGCATTTT
CDR3 protein: CAWSVENQPQHF

J gene: TRBJ1-6
V gene: TRBV11-2
clone size: NA
D gene: NA
CDR3 DNA: TGTGCCAGCACCTCGGTAGGGGTTTTAGGGTCACCCCTCCACTTT
CDR3 protein: CASTSVGVLGSPLHF

J gene: TRBJ2-2
V gene: TRBV6-1
clone size: NA
D gene: NA
CDR3 DNA: TGTGCCAGCGGCCGACTAGCGAACACCGGGGAGCTGTTTTTT
CDR3 protein: CASGRLANTGELFF

J gene: TRBJ2-7
V gene: TRBV6-4
clone size: few
D gene: TRBD2
CDR3 DNA: TGTGCCAGCAGTGACTCTTGGCGGGGGGGATACGAGCAGTACTTC
CDR3 protein: CASSDSWRGGYEQYF

J gene: TRBJ1-1
V gene: TRBV18
clone size: NA
D gene: NA
CDR3 DNA: TGTGCCAGCTCACCAGGTAGGGCCCAGAACACTGAAGCTTTCTTT
CDR3 protein: CASSPGRAQNTEAFF

J gene: TRBJ2-7
V gene: TRBV11-2
clone size: NA
D gene: TRBD2
CDR3 DNA: TGTGCCAGCAGCTTAGCGATAGCGGGAGTTCACGAGCAGTACTTC
CDR3 protein: CASSLAIAGVHEQYF

J gene: TRBJ1-4
V gene: TRBV2
clone size: NA
D gene: TRBD1
CDR3 DNA: TGTGCCAGCAGCGGACAGGGAGCAAATAATGAAAAACTGTTTTTT
CDR3 protein: CASSGQGANNEKLFF

J gene: TRBJ2-2
V gene: TRBV9
clone size: NA
D gene: NA
CDR3 DNA: TGTGCCAGCAGCGTAGGGACGGTTAGCACCGGGGAGCTGTTTTTT
CDR3 protein: CASSVGTVSTGELFF

J gene: TRBJ1-6
V gene: TRBV5-3
clone size: NA
D gene: TRBD1
CDR3 DNA: TGTGCCAGCAGCTTGAACAACAGGGGGATTTCACCCCTCCACTTT
CDR3 protein: CASSLNNRGISPLHF

J gene: TRBJ2-7
V gene: TRBV7-9
clone size: NA
D gene: NA
CDR3 DNA: TGTGCCAGCAGCCGTGAGACCTACGAGCAGTACTTC
CDR3 protein: CASSRETYEQYF

J gene: TRBJ2-3
V gene: TRBV29-1
clone size: NA
D gene: TRBD2
CDR3 DNA: TGCAGCGTTGAAGGGTCGGGAGGGAGGGATACGCAGTATTTT
CDR3 protein: CSVEGSGGRDTQYF

J gene: TRBJ2-7
V gene: TRBV4-3
clone size: once
D gene: TRBD1
CDR3 DNA: TGCGCCAGCAGCCAGGTGACAGGGTTTGAGCAGTACTTC
CDR3 protein: CASSQVTGFEQYF

J gene: TRBJ2-7
V gene: TRBV11-3
clone size: NA
D gene: TRBD2
CDR3 DNA: TGTGCCAGCAGACCTCAAGCGGGGTCCTCCTACGAGCAGTACTTC
CDR3 protein: CASRPQAGSSYEQYF

J gene: TRBJ2-7
V gene: TRBV10-3
clone size: few
D gene: NA
CDR3 DNA: TGTGCCATCAGTGAGGGGTCAGGAGGATCCTACGAGCAGTACTTC
CDR3 protein: CAISEGSGGSYEQYF

J gene: TRBJ1-2
V gene: TRBV5-4
clone size: NA
D gene: NA
CDR3 DNA: TGTGCCAGCAGCCTGGGCGACAGGAACTATGGCTACACCTTC
CDR3 protein: CASSLGDRNYGYTF

J gene: TRBJ2-3
V gene: TRBV18
clone size: NA
D gene: NA
CDR3 DNA: TGTGCCAGCTCACACGGTCCCACACCCCTCACAGATACGCAGTATTTT
CDR3 protein: CASSHGPTPLTDTQYF

J gene: TRBJ2-7
V gene: TRBV5-1
clone size: NA
D gene: TRBD1
CDR3 DNA: TGCGCCAGCAGCCCCTTGGGGACAGGCTCCTACGAGCAGTACTTC
CDR3 protein: CASSPLGTGSYEQYF